The source of this T cell receptor beta chain is a study of CD8 T cells in ankylosing spondylitis. The V segment lost 5 bases and the J segment 4 bases; nucleotides outside the gene matches: 6. Germline CDR1 DFQATT, CDR2 SNEGSKA (reference sequence). This CDR3 is built from 13 residues. TCRdb ran MiXCR on the 5' RACE reads and lists one entry per CDR3 protein. Of 700,000 to 850,000 distinct CDR3 sequences listed, approximately 12% are singletons. Concerning this clonotype: No antigen is known for it.

General observations from the study: Both synovial fluid and blood in reactive arthritis had previously been reported to carry some motif variants. Blood from ankylosing spondylitis patients appeared to carry a characteristic roughly eight-variant TCR beta motif.

The sample taken for sequencing was blood, either unsorted or a sorted T cell fraction (not recorded which). The TCR originated in a male donor with ankylosing spondylitis. The V gene is TRBV20-1, the J gene TRBJ2-3; 7 bases fit TRBD2. The CDR3 loop reads CSAPGAGADTQYF. The CDR3 DNA sequence: TGCAGTGCTCCGGGCGCGGGGGCAGATACGCAGTATTTT.